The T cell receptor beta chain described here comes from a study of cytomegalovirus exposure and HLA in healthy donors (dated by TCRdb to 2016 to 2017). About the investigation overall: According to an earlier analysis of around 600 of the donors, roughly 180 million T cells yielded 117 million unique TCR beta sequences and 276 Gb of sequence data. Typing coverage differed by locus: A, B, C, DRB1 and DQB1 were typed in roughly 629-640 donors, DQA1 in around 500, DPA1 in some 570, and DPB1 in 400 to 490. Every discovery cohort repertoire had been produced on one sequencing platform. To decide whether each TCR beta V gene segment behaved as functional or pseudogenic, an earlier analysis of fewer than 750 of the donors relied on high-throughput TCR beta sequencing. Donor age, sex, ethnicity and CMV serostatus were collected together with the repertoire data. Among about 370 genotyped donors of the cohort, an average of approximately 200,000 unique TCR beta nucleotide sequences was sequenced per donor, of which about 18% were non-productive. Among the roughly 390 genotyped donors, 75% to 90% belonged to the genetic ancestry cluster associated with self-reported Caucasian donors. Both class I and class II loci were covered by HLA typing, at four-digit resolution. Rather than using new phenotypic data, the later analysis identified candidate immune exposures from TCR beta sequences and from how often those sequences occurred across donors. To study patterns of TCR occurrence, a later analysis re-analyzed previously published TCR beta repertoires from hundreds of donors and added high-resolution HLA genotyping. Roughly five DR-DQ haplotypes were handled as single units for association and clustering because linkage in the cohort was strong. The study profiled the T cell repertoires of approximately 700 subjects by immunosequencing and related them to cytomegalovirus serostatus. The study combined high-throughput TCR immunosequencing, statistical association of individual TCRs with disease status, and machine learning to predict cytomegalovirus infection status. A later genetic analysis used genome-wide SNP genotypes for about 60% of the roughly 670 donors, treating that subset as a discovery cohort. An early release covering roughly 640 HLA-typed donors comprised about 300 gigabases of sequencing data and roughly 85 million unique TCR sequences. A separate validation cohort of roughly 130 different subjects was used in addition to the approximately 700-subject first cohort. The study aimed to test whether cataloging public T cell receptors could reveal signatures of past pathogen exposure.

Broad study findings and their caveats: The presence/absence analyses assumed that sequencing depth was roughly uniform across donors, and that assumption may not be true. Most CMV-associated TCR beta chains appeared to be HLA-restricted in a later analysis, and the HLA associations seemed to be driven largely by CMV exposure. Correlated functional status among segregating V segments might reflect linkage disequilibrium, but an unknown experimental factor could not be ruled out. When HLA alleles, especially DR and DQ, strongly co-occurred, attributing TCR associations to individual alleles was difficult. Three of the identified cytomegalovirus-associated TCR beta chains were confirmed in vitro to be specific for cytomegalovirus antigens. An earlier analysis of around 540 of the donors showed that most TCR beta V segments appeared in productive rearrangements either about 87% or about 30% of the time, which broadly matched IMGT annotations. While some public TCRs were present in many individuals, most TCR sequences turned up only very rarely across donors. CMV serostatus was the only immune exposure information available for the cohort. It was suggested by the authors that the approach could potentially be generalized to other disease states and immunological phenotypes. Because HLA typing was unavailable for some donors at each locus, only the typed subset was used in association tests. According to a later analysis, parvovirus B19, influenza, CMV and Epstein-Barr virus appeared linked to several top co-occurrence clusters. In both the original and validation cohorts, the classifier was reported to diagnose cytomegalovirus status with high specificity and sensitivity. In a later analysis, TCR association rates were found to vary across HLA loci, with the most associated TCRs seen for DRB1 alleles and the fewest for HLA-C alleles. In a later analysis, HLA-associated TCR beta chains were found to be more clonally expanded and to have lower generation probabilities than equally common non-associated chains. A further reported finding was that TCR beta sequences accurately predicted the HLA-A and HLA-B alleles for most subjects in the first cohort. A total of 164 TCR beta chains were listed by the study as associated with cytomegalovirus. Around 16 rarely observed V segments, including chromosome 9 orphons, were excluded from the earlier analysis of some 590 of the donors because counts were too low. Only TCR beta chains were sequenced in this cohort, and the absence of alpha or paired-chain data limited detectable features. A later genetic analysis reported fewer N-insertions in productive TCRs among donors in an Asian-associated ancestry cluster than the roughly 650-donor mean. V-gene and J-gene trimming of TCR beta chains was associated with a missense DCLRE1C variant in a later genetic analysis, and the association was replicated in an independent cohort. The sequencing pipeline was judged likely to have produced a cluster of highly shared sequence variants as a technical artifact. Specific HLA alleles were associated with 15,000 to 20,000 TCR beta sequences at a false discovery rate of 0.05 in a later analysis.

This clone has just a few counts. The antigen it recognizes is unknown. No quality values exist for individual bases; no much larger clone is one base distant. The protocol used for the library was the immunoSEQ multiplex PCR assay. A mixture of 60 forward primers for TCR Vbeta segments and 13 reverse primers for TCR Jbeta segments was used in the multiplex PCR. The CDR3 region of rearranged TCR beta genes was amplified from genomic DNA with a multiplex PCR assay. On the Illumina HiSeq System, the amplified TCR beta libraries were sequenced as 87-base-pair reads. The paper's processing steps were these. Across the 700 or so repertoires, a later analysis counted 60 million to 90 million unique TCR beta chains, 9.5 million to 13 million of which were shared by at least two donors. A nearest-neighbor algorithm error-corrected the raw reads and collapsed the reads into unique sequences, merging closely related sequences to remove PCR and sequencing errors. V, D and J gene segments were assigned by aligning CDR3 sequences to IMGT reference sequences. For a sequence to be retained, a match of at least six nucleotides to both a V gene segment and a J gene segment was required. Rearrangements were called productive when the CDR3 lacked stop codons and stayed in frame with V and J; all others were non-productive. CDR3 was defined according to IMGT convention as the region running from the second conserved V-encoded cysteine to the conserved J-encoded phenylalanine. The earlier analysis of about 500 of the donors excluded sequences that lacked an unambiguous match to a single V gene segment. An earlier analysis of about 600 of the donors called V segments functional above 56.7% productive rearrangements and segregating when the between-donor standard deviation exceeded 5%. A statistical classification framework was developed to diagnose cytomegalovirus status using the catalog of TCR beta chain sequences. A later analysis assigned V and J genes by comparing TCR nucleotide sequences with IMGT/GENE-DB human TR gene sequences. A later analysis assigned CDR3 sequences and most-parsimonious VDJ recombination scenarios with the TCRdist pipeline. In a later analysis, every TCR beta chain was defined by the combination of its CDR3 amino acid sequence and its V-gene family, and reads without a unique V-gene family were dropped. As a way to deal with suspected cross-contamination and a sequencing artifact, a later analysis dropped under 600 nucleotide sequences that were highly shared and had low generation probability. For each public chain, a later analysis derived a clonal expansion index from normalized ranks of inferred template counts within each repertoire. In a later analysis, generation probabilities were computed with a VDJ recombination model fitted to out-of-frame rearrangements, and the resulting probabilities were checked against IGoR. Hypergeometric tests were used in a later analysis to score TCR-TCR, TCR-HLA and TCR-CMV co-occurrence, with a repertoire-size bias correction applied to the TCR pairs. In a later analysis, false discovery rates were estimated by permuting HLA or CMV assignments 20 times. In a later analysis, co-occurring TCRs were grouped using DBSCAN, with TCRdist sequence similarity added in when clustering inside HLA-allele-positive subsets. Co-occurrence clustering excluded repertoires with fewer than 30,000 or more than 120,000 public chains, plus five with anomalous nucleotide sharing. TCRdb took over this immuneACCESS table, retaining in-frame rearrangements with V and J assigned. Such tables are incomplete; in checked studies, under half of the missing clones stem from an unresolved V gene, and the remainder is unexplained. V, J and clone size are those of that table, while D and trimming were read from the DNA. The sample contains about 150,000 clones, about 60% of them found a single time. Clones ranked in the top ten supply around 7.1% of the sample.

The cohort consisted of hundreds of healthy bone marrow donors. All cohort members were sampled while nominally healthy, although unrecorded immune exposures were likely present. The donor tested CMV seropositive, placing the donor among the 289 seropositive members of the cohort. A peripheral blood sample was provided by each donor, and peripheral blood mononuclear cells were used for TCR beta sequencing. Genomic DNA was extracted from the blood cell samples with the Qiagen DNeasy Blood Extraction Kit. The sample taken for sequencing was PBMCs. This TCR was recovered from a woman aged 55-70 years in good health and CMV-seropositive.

The CDR3 protein is CASSGQGGITEAFF. Read as DNA, the sequence is TGTGCCAGCAGCGGTCAGGGAGGGATCACTGAAGCTTTCTTT. In this chain, TRBV7-9 is recombined with TRBJ1-1; the D segment could be TRBD1, given 5 matching bases. Via the germline V gene (reference sequence), CDR1 is SEHNR and CDR2 FQNEAQ. From its cysteine to its phenylalanine, the CDR3 spans 14 amino acids. The entry retains the CDR3 DNA only, 42 bases that are in frame from base 1. At the junction V is shortened by 5 bases and J by 4 bases, with 14 bases in between. Here the CDR3 is joined to the reference TRBV7-9 and TRBJ1-1 genes, and the full variable domain is: DTGVSQNPRHKITKRGQNVTFRCDPISEHNRLYWYRQTLGQGPEFLTYFQNEAQLEKSRLLSDRFSAERPKGSFSTLEIQRTEQGDSAMYLCASSGQGGITEAFFGQGTRLTVV.